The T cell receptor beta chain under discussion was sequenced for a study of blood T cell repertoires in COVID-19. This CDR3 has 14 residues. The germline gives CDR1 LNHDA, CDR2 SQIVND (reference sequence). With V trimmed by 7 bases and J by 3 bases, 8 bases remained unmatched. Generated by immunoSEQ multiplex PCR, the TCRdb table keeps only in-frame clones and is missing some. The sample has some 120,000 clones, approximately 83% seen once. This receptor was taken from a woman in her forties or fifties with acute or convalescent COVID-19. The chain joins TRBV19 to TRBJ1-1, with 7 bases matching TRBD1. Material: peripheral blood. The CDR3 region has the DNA TGTGCCAGTAATAAAGGGGGCTGGGACACTGAAGCTTTCTTT. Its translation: CASNKGGWDTEAFF.